The rows below give T cell receptor beta chains drawn from one sample of a study of T cells in Graves' hyperthyroidism and ophthalmopathy. TCRdb redid the calling of the multiplex PCR reads with MiXCR, one entry per CDR3 protein. This sample has hundreds of thousands of distinct CDR3 sequences; over 35% occur once, and the top ten carry approximately 10%. Sequencing was done on a sample of blood. The origin of the receptors is a young man with Graves' hyperthyroidism. Each CDR3 is given with its conserved first and last residue. The order of the fields is D gene, V gene, J gene, clone size, CDR3 DNA, CDR3 protein. The D gene is left open where the match is weak. Part of the rows lack a size; the others show once, few, many or a class for expanded clones.

D: NA; V: TRBV7-9; J: TRBJ2-7; size: many; DNA: TGTGCCAGCAGCTCAGGACCTTACTACGAGCAGTACTTC; CDR3: CASSSGPYYEQYF
D: NA; V: TRBV29-1; J: TRBJ2-7; size: NA; DNA: TGCAGCGCGGAAGCGGAATTCTACGAGCAGTACTTC; CDR3: CSAEAEFYEQYF
D: NA; V: TRBV10-3; J: TRBJ2-2; size: many; DNA: TGTGCCATCAGTGAGTCTAGTGGCACCGGGGAGCTGTTTTTT; CDR3: CAISESSGTGELFF
D: TRBD2; V: TRBV10-3; J: TRBJ2-7; size: NA; DNA: TGTGCCAGCAGTGATCCTCCGGGACTAGCGGGGTCCTACGAGCAGTACTTC; CDR3: CASSDPPGLAGSYEQYF
D: NA; V: TRBV24-1; J: TRBJ1-1; size: many; DNA: TGTGCCACCAGTGACCTCGGGAGGGAAGCTTTCTTT; CDR3: CATSDLGREAFF
D: NA; V: TRBV20-1; J: TRBJ2-7; size: NA; DNA: TGCAGTGCTCCTCCTTTACGGGGTAGCTCCTACGAGCAGTACTTC; CDR3: CSAPPLRGSSYEQYF
D: NA; V: TRBV6-6; J: TRBJ2-7; size: few; DNA: TGTGCCAGCAGTTACTCGTACAAAGGGATGAACTACGAGCAGTACTTC; CDR3: CASSYSYKGMNYEQYF
D: TRBD1; V: TRBV11-2; J: TRBJ1-1; size: NA; DNA: TGTGCCAGCAGCCTCATAGGGGGCAGGGGCACTGAAGCTTTCTTT; CDR3: CASSLIGGRGTEAFF
D: NA; V: TRBV6-6; J: TRBJ1-1; size: once; DNA: TGTGCCAGCAGTTACAACGGCATCATGAACACTGAAGCTTTCTTT; CDR3: CASSYNGIMNTEAFF
D: TRBD1; V: TRBV20-1; J: TRBJ1-4; size: few; DNA: TGCAGTGCTGGCCGAGACAGGGGGCGCGGAAAACTGTTTTTT; CDR3: CSAGRDRGRGKLFF
D: TRBD1; V: TRBV9; J: TRBJ2-7; size: NA; DNA: TGTGCCAGCACCTCTCTTCAGGGGGACGAGCAGTACTTC; CDR3: CASTSLQGDEQYF
D: NA; V: TRBV9; J: TRBJ2-2; size: NA; DNA: TGTGCCAGCAGCGTGGCACCCCTAGACTACCTAGGGGAGCTGTTTTTT; CDR3: CASSVAPLDYLGELFF
D: NA; V: TRBV29-1; J: TRBJ1-3; size: NA; DNA: TGCAGCGTTGAAGAAGGGCGGATGAACACCATATATTTT; CDR3: CSVEEGRMNTIYF
D: NA; V: TRBV7-6; J: TRBJ1-4; size: NA; DNA: NA; CDR3: CASSPGTVMKNCFF
D: NA; V: TRBV20-1; J: TRBJ1-2; size: few; DNA: TGCAGTGCTACCTCGAGAGGCGGCTATGGCTACACCTTC; CDR3: CSATSRGGYGYTF
D: TRBD2; V: TRBV12-3/TRBV12-4; J: TRBJ2-7; size: few; DNA: TGTGCCAGCAGTGAGACTAGCGGGTACTACTACGAGCAGTACTTC; CDR3: CASSETSGYYYEQYF
D: NA; V: TRBV19; J: TRBJ1-1; size: many; DNA: TGTGCCAGTACCGTCCGGCGGGGCGGAGGGAACACTGAAGCTTTCTTT; CDR3: CASTVRRGGGNTEAFF
D: TRBD1; V: TRBV7-9; J: TRBJ1-1; size: many; DNA: TGTGCCAGCAGCTTAGTCAGAGGGGGCGTGACTGAAGCTTTCTTT; CDR3: CASSLVRGGVTEAFF
D: TRBD1; V: TRBV7-2; J: TRBJ2-2; size: NA; DNA: TGTGCCAGCAGCCCATACCCTCGACAGGGGGCGGCCGGGGAGCTGTTTTTT; CDR3: CASSPYPRQGAAGELFF
D: NA; V: TRBV7-8; J: TRBJ2-7; size: NA; DNA: TGTGCCAGCAGCTTAGTCTTCGGGCCCCCTTACGAGCAGTACTTC; CDR3: CASSLVFGPPYEQYF
D: NA; V: TRBV5-1; J: TRBJ1-2; size: NA; DNA: TGCGCCAGCAGCCCCCGGCAGGGTGCTATTGGTGGCTACACCTTC; CDR3: CASSPRQGAIGGYTF
D: NA; V: TRBV6-5; J: TRBJ2-2; size: few; DNA: TGTGCCAGCACCTTGCGAGGGGAGCTGTTTTTT; CDR3: CASTLRGELFF
D: NA; V: TRBV5-1; J: TRBJ2-5; size: NA; DNA: TGCGCCAGCAGCTTGGTTCTGTCGTCGGAGACCCAGTACTTC; CDR3: CASSLVLSSETQYF
D: NA; V: TRBV7-2; J: TRBJ2-7; size: few; DNA: TGTGCCAGCAGCCCCATACAGGGTTCCTACGAGCAGTACTTC; CDR3: CASSPIQGSYEQYF
D: NA; V: TRBV12-3/TRBV12-4; J: TRBJ1-3; size: NA; DNA: TGTGCCAGCAGCCCATCGACAGTCTCTGGAAACACCATATATTTT; CDR3: CASSPSTVSGNTIYF
D: NA; V: TRBV7-9; J: TRBJ1-1; size: many; DNA: TGTGCCAGCAGCTTAGATTTGGTAGGCGGCACTGAAGCTTTCTTT; CDR3: CASSLDLVGGTEAFF
D: NA; V: TRBV19; J: TRBJ2-2; size: few; DNA: TGTGCCAGTAGTATCCAGATGAACACCGGGGAGCTGTTTTTT; CDR3: CASSIQMNTGELFF
D: NA; V: TRBV7-9; J: TRBJ1-2; size: many; DNA: TGTGCCAGCAGCTCCGACAAGAACTATGGCTACACCTTC; CDR3: CASSSDKNYGYTF
D: TRBD1; V: TRBV2; J: TRBJ1-4; size: NA; DNA: TGTGCCAGCAGTGAAGGGGTGTCAGGGGGCAAGAGTGAAAAACTGTTTTTT; CDR3: CASSEGVSGGKSEKLFF
D: TRBD2; V: TRBV29-1; J: TRBJ2-7; size: many; DNA: TGCAGCGGACTAGCGGGCGCCTACGAGCAGTACTTC; CDR3: CSGLAGAYEQYF
D: TRBD1; V: TRBV5-4; J: TRBJ2-7; size: few; DNA: TGTGCCAGCAGCTTGGCGGGGACAGACTACCACGAGCAGTACTTC; CDR3: CASSLAGTDYHEQYF